This T cell receptor (beta chain) was obtained from a study of blood T cell repertoires in COVID-19. Clones were sequenced by immunoSEQ multiplex PCR, and TCRdb holds only the in-frame ones, with some missing. The table lists a few hundred thousand clones, 65% to 90% of them singletons. The CDR3 spans 16 residues. Germline V lookup: CDR1 LGHDT, CDR2 YNNKEL (reference sequence). V was shortened by 4 bases and J by 7 bases, with 17 bases between the two germline ends. Each participant's cohort was designated according to participant-reported clinical history. The sequence was obtained from a man younger than 45 who had recovered from COVID-19. J is TRBJ1-6 and V is TRBV3-1 (or the pseudogene TRBV3-2), with a tentative D call TRBD1 (5 bases). Sequencing used PBMCs or T cells enriched from blood (not recorded which). The CDR3 loop reads CASSLPVGTANSPLHF. The CDR3 region has the DNA TGTGCCAGCAGCCTCCCAGTCGGGACTGCAAATTCACCCCTCCACTTT.